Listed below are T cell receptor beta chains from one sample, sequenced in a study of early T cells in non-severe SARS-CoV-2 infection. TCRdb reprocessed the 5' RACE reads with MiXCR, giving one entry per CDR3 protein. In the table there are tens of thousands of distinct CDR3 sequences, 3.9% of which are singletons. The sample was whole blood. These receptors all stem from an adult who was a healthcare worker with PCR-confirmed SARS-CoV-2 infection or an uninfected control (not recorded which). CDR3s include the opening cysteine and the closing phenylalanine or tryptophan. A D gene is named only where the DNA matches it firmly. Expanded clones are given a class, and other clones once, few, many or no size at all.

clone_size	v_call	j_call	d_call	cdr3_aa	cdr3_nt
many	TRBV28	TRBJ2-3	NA	CASSPLPSAGKGGDTQYF	TGTGCCAGCAGTCCACTACCAAGCGCAGGGAAGGGTGGAGATACGCAGTATTTT
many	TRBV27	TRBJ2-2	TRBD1	CASSRTGLTNTGELFF	TGTGCCAGCAGCCGGACAGGGCTCACGAACACCGGGGAGCTGTTTTTT
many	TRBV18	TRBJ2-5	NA	CASSPRRAGGETQYF	TGTGCCAGCTCACCTCGGAGGGCCGGAGGAGAGACCCAGTACTTC
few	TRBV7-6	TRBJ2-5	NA	CASSLQGEETQYF	TGTGCCAGCAGCTTACAAGGGGAGGAGACCCAGTACTTC
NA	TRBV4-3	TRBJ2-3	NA	CASSQQAEHTDTQYF	TGCGCCAGCAGCCAACAGGCAGAACACACAGATACGCAGTATTTT
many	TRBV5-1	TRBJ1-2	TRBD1	CASSLAERVGQGGDTF	TGCGCCAGCAGCTTGGCCGAGCGAGTCGGACAGGGAGGCGACACCTTC
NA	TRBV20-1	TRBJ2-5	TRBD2	CSATGRAGGWETQYF	TGCAGTGCCACCGGTAGGGCGGGAGGCTGGGAGACCCAGTACTTC
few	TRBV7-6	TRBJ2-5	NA	CASSLERRRQETQYF	TGTGCCAGCAGCTTAGAGCGGAGAAGACAAGAGACCCAGTACTTC
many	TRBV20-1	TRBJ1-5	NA	CSARRGENQPQHF	TGCAGTGCCCGCCGTGGGGAGAATCAGCCCCAGCATTTT
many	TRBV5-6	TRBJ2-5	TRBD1	CASSSSRDRAKRFQETQYF	TGTGCCAGCAGCTCGAGCCGGGACAGGGCGAAGCGCTTCCAAGAGACCCAGTACTTC